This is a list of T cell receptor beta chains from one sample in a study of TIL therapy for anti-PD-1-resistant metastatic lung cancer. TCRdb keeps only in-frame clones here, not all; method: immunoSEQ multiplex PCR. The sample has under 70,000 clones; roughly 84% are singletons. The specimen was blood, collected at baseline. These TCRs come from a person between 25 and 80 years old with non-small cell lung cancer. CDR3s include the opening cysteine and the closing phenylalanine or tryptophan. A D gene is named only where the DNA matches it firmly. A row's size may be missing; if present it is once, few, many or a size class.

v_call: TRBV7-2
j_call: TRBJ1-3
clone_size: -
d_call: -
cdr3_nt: TGTGCCAGCACCTGGGGGGCTGGAAACACCATATATTTT
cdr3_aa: CASTWGAGNTIYF

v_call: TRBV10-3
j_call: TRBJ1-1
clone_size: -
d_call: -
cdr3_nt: TGTGCCATCAGTGAGGATTGGGCTGAAGCTTTCTTT
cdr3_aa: CAISEDWAEAFF

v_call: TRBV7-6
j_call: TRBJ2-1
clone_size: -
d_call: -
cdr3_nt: TGTGCCAGCAGCTTAAACAGATGGGGCAATGAGCAGTTCTTC
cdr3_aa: CASSLNRWGNEQFF

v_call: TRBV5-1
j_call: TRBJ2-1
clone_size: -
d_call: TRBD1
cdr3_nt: TGCGCCAGCAGCTTGGAACAGGGGGGTTACAATGAGCAGTTCTTC
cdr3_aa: CASSLEQGGYNEQFF

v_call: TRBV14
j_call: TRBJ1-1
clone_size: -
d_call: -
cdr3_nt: TGTGCCAGCAGCTATGGCCTGAACACTGAAGCTTTCTTT
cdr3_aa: CASSYGLNTEAFF

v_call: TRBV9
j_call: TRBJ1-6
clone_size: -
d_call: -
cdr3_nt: TGTGCCAGCAGCGTAGTGGAGGGGACTGGTTCACCCCTCCACTTT
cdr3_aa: CASSVVEGTGSPLHF

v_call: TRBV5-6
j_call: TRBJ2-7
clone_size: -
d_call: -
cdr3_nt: TGTGCCAGCAGCTCCCGGATGGAGCAGTACTTC
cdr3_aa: CASSSRMEQYF

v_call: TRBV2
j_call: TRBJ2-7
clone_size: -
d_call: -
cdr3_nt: TGTGCCAGCTGTGGAGGGGCAGGGTTCTCCTACGAGCAGTACTTC
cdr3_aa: CASCGGAGFSYEQYF

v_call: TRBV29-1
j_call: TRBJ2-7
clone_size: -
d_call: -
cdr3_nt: TGCAGCGTTGGGACGTCAGCCTACGAGCAGTACTTC
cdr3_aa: CSVGTSAYEQYF

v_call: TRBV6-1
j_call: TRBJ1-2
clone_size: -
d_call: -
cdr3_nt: TGTGCCAGCAGTGAAGCCGAAGACAGTCCCTATTATGGCTACACCTTC
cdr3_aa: CASSEAEDSPYYGYTF

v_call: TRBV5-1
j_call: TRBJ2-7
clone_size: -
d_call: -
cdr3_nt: TGCGCCAGTAGCAGGGAACACGAGCAGTACTTC
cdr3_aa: CASSREHEQYF

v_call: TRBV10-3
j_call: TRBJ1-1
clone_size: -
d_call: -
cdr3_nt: TGTGCCATCAGTGAGTCGACTGTGAACACTGAAGCTTTCTTT
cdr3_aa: CAISESTVNTEAFF

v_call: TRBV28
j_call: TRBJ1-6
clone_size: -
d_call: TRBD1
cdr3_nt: TGTGCCAGCAGTCCGACGCGGACAGGGACGGGCTCACCCCTCCACTTT
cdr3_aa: CASSPTRTGTGSPLHF

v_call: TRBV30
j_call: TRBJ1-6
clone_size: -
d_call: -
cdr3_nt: TGTGCCTGGCGCCTGACCGGGACCAATTCACCCCTCCACTTT
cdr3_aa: CAWRLTGTNSPLHF

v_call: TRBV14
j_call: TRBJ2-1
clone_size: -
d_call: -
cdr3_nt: TGTGCCAGCAGCCCCGTATGGGCCCTTGAGCAGTTCTTC
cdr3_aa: CASSPVWALEQFF

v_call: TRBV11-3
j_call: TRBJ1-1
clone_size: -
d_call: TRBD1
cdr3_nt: TGTGCCAGCAGCCCTAGATTCCCTGACAGGGGGCCGAACACTGAAGCTTTCTTT
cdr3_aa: CASSPRFPDRGPNTEAFF

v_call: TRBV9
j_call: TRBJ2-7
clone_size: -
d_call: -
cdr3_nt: TGTGCCAGCAGCGTAGGGAGCCACTATTCCTCCTACGAGCAGTACTTC
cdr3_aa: CASSVGSHYSSYEQYF

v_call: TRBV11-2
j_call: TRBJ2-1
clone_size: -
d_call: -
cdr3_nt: TGTGCCAGCAGCTTAATGGGGGGCCGCTCCTACAATGAGCAGTTCTTC
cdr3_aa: CASSLMGGRSYNEQFF

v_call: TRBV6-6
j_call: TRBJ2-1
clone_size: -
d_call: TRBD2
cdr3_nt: TGTGCCAGCAGGGGGACTAGCGGGGACAATGAGCAGTTCTTC
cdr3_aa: CASRGTSGDNEQFF

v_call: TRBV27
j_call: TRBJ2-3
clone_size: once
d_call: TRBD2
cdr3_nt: TGTGCCAGCAGTGTTAGCGGGGGCTCTCTCTTTAGCACAGATACGCAGTATTTT
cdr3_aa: CASSVSGGSLFSTDTQYF

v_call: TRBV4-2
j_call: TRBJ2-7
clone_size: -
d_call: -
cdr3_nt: TGTGCCAGCAGCCAAGCGAGCTCTTACGAGCAGTACTTC
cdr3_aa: CASSQASSYEQYF

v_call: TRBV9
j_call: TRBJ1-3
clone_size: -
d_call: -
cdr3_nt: TGTGCCAGCAGCGGGGGGGCCAGCTCTGGAAACACCATATATTTT
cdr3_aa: CASSGGASSGNTIYF

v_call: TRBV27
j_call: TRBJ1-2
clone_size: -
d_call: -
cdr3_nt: TGTGCCGCTAGACGGGGTGAAGCTAACTATGGCTACACCTTC
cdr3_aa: CAARRGEANYGYTF

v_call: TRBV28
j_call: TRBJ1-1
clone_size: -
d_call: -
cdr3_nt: TGTGCCAGCAGTCCTGTCAGGTTGAACACTGAAGCTTTCTTT
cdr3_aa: CASSPVRLNTEAFF

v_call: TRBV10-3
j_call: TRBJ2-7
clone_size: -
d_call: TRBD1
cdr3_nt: TGTGCCATCACCGGGACAGGCCTCTACGAGCAGTACTTC
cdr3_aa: CAITGTGLYEQYF

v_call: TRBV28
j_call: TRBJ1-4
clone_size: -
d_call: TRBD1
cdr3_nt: TGTGCCAGCAGTCACGTCGGAGGGACAGGAGCTAATGAAAAACTGTTTTTT
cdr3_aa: CASSHVGGTGANEKLFF

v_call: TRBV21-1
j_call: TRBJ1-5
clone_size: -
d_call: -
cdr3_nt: TGTGCCAGCAGCAGAGTGTGTCAGCCCCAGCATTTT
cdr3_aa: CASSRVCQPQHF

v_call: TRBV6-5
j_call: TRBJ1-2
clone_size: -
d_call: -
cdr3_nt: TGTGCCACCTCCCCCGGTGCCTATGGCTACACCTTC
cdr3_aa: CATSPGAYGYTF

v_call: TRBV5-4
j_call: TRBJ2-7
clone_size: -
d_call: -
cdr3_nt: TGTGCCAGCAGCCCATCCCGACAGTCCAGCTCCTACGAGCAGTACTTC
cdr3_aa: CASSPSRQSSSYEQYF

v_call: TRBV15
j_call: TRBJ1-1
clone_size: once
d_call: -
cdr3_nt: TGTGCCACCAGCGCCCCCGGGACCGCGAACACTGAAGCTTTCTTT
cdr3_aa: CATSAPGTANTEAFF

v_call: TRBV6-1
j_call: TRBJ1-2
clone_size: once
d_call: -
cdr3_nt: TGTGCCAGCAGTGAAGACCAGGTGCTTAACTATGGCTACACCTTC
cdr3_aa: CASSEDQVLNYGYTF

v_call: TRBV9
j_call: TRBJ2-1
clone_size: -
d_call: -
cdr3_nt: TGTGCCAGCAGCGTACGGAATCGGGATGAGCAGTTCTTC
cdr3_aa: CASSVRNRDEQFF

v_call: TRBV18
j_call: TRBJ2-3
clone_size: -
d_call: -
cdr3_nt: TGTGCCAGCTCACCAAGGGCAGATACGCAGTATTTT
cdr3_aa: CASSPRADTQYF

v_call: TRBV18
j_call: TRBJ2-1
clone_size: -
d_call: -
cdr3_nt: TGTGCCAGCTCACCCGGGGGAAGCTCCTACAATGAGCAGTTCTTC
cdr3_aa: CASSPGGSSYNEQFF

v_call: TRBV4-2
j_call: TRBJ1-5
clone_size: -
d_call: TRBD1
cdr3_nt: TGTGCCAGCAGCCAAGGTTGGACAGGGGAGTCCCAGCATTTT
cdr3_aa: CASSQGWTGESQHF

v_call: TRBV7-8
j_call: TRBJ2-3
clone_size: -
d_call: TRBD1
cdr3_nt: TGTGCCAGCAGTTACCCACAGGGGAACACAGATACGCAGTATTTT
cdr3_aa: CASSYPQGNTDTQYF

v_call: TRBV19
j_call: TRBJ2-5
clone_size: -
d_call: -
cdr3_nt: TGTGCCAGTAGGTCCAGGGGTGTTCAAGAGACCCAGTACTTC
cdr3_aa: CASRSRGVQETQYF

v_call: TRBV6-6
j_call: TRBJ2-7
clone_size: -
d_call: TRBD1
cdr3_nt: TGTGCCAGCAGTTACTCGACCGCAGGGGGCGAGCAGTACTTC
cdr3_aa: CASSYSTAGGEQYF

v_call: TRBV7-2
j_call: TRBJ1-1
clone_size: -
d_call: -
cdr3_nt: TGTGCCAGCAGCTTTGGGCAGGGGAGTCGCCTGGGGGCTTTCTTT
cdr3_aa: CASSFGQGSRLGAFF

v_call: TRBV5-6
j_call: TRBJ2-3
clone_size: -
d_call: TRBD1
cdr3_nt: TGTGCCAGCAGCTTGGGACAGGGTCGTACAGATACGCAGTATTTT
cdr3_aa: CASSLGQGRTDTQYF

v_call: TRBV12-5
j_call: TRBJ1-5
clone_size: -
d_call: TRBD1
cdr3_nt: TGTGCCAGCGGGACAGACAATCAGCCCCAGCATTTT
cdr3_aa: CASGTDNQPQHF

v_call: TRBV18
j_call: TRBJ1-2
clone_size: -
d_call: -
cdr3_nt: TGTGCCAGCTCACCAACAGGTGATAACTATGGCTACACCTTC
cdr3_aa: CASSPTGDNYGYTF

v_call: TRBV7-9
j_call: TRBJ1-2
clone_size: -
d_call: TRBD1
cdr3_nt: TGTGCCAGCAGCCCTACCGGGACAGGGCTGTATGGCTACACCTTC
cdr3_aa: CASSPTGTGLYGYTF

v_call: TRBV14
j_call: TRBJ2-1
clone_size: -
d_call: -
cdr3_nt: TGTGCCAGCAGCCAAGGGGGGACCGGCGGTAGGGAGCAGTTCTTC
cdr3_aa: CASSQGGTGGREQFF

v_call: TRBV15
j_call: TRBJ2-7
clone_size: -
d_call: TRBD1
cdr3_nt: TGTGCCACCAGCAGAGAGACAGGGCCTTCCTACGAGCAGTACTTC
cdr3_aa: CATSRETGPSYEQYF

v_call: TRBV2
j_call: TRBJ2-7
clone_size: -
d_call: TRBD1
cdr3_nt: TGTGCCAGCAGTTTCCCGGTGGGACAGGTTTTTTCCTACGAGCAGTACTTC
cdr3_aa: CASSFPVGQVFSYEQYF

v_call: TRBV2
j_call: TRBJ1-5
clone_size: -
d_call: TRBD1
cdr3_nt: TGTGCCAGCAGTGAAGCGCTTTGGACAGGGGACCGCAATCAGCCCCAGCATTTT
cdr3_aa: CASSEALWTGDRNQPQHF

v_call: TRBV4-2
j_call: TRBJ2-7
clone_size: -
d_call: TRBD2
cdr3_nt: TGTGCCAGCAGCCCTGGACTAGCGGGGACCTACGAGCAGTACTTC
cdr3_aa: CASSPGLAGTYEQYF

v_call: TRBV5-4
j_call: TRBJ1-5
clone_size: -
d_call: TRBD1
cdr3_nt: TGTGCCAGCAGCATAGGGGGCTCTCACAATCAGCCCCAGCATTTT
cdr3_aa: CASSIGGSHNQPQHF

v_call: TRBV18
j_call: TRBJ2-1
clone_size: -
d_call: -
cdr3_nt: TGTGCCAGTTCCCGGGACGGGGATTACAATGAGCAGTTCTTC
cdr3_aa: CASSRDGDYNEQFF

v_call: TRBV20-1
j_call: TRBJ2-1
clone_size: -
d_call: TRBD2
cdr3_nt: TGCAGTGCTAGTATTGCCCCGGGACTAGCGAAGCGAGACTCCTACAATGAGCAGTTCTTC
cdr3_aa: CSASIAPGLAKRDSYNEQFF

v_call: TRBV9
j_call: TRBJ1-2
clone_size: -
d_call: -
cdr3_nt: TGTGCCAGCAGTGGACGTAAAGGGGGCTACACCTTC
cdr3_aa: CASSGRKGGYTF

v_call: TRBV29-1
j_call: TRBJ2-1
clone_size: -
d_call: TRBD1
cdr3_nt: TGCAGCGTTGCTGGGACAGGATCATACAATGAGCAGTTCTTC
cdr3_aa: CSVAGTGSYNEQFF

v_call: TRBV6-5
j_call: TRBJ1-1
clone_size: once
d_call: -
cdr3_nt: TGTGCCAGCAGTTCCAGTCATAACACTGAAGCTTTCTTT
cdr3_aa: CASSSSHNTEAFF

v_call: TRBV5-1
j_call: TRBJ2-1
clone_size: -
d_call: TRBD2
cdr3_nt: TGCGCCAGCAGCTTGGGTTCCGTTGGGACTAGCGTTGAGCAGTTCTTC
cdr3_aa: CASSLGSVGTSVEQFF

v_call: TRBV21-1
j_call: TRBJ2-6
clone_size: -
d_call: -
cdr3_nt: TGTGCCAGCAGCCGGCGGGGCTCTGGGGCCAACGTCCTGACTTTC
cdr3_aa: CASSRRGSGANVLTF

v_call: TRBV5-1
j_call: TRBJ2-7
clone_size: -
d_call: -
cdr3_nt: TGCGCCAGCAGCTTGGATACAGCCTACGAGCAGTACTTC
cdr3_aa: CASSLDTAYEQYF

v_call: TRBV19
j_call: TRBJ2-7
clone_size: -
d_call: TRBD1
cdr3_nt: TGTGCCAGTAGCTTCACCCTCGACAGGGGGCGATACGAGCAGTACTTC
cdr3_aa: CASSFTLDRGRYEQYF